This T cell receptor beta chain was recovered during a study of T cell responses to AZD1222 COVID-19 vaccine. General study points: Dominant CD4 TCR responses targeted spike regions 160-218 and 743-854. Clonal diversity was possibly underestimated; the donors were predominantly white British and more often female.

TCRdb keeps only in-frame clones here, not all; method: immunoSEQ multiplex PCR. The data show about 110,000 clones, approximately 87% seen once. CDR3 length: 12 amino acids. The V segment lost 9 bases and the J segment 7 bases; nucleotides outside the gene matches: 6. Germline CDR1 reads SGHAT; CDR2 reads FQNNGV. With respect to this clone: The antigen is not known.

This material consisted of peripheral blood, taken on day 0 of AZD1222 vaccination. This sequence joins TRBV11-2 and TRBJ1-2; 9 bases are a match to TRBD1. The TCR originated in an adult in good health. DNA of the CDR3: TGTGCCAGTTCTACAGGGGGCTCTGGCTACACCTTC. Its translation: CASSTGGSGYTF.